The rows below give T cell receptor beta chains drawn from one sample of a study of beta chain features in type 1 diabetes. TCRdb's copy holds only in-frame clones and misses some; the assay was immunoSEQ multiplex PCR. The sample includes some 300,000 clones, approximately 8.1% seen only once; the top ten take more than 1%. The source material was central memory CD4+ T cells from blood. The receptors shown here come from a woman under 30 in good health. The CDR3 runs from the conserved cysteine through the conserved F or W. The D gene is left open where the match is weak. Some rows have no size entry. The others give once, few or many, or a class for an expanded clone.

J: TRBJ1-5; size: few; D: .; V: TRBV10-3; CDR3: CAISTDSDQPQHF; DNA: TGTGCCATCAGTACGGACAGTGATCAGCCCCAGCATTTT
J: TRBJ1-2; size: .; D: .; V: TRBV27; CDR3: CASSGRRGYTF; DNA: TGTGCCAGCAGTGGACGAAGAGGCTACACCTTC
J: TRBJ2-1; size: .; D: .; V: TRBV7-2; CDR3: CASSQGATNERGQFF; DNA: TGTGCCAGCAGCCAAGGGGCTACTAATGAGAGGGGGCAGTTCTTC
J: TRBJ1-2; size: few; D: TRBD1; V: TRBV2; CDR3: CATRQGERGYTF; DNA: TGTGCCACCCGACAGGGTGAAAGAGGCTACACCTTC
J: TRBJ1-5; size: .; D: .; V: TRBV27; CDR3: CASSYLSQSNQPQHF; DNA: TGTGCCAGCAGTTATCTCTCACAGAGCAATCAGCCCCAGCATTTT
J: TRBJ1-1; size: .; D: .; V: TRBV6-5; CDR3: CASRQQGVMNTEAFF; DNA: TGTGCCAGCAGACAACAAGGGGTTATGAACACTGAAGCTTTCTTT
J: TRBJ2-3; size: few; D: .; V: TRBV5-1; CDR3: CASSLATARTDTQYF; DNA: TGCGCCAGCAGCTTGGCGACAGCCCGCACAGATACGCAGTATTTT
J: TRBJ1-6; size: few; D: .; V: TRBV6-5; CDR3: CASSSTWDSPLHF; DNA: TGTGCCAGCAGCTCCACTTGGGATTCACCCCTCCACTTT
J: TRBJ2-7; size: .; D: TRBD2; V: TRBV7-8; CDR3: CASSLAASGRLAEQYF; DNA: TGTGCCAGCAGCTTAGCGGCTAGCGGGAGGTTAGCCGAGCAGTACTTC
J: TRBJ1-5; size: few; D: .; V: TRBV27; CDR3: CASGEQGRQPQHF; DNA: TGTGCCAGCGGGGAACAGGGAAGGCAGCCCCAGCATTTT
J: TRBJ2-7; size: few; D: .; V: TRBV30; CDR3: CAWSVAGEQYF; DNA: TGTGCCTGGAGTGTAGCGGGTGAGCAGTACTTC
J: TRBJ2-1; size: many; D: .; V: TRBV2; CDR3: CASSDYEQFF; DNA: TGTGCCAGCAGTGACTATGAGCAGTTCTTC
J: TRBJ2-6; size: few; D: .; V: TRBV6-1; CDR3: CASTSRANVLTF; DNA: TGTGCCAGCACTTCCAGGGCCAACGTCCTGACTTTC
J: TRBJ2-6; size: many; D: .; V: TRBV7-2; CDR3: CASRLGLDSGANVLTF; DNA: TGTGCCAGCAGGTTAGGGCTAGATTCCGGGGCCAACGTCCTGACTTTC
J: TRBJ2-3; size: few; D: TRBD1; V: TRBV29-1; CDR3: CSVVGTGSTTDTQYF; DNA: TGCAGCGTTGTCGGGACAGGCTCTACTACAGATACGCAGTATTTT
J: TRBJ2-1; size: few; D: TRBD2; V: TRBV9; CDR3: CASSVDRLAGIYNEQFF; DNA: TGTGCCAGCAGCGTAGATCGGCTAGCGGGGATTTACAATGAGCAGTTCTTC
J: TRBJ1-1; size: .; D: .; V: TRBV10-3; CDR3: CAISESIYGEGDEAFF; DNA: TGTGCCATCAGTGAGTCGATTTACGGAGAAGGAGATGAAGCTTTCTTT
J: TRBJ1-6; size: few; D: TRBD1; V: TRBV14; CDR3: CASSHAQGASSPLHF; DNA: TGTGCCAGCAGCCACGCACAGGGGGCTAGTTCACCCCTCCACTTT
J: TRBJ1-5; size: .; D: .; V: TRBV30; CDR3: CAWSRGYTRLNNQPQHF; DNA: TGTGCCTGGAGCCGGGGTTACACGAGACTGAACAATCAGCCCCAGCATTTT
J: TRBJ1-2; size: few; D: TRBD1; V: TRBV27; CDR3: CASSQGQGYYGYTF; DNA: TGTGCCAGCAGCCAAGGACAGGGGTACTATGGCTACACCTTC
J: TRBJ2-2; size: many; D: .; V: TRBV7-9; CDR3: CASSLARVVGELFF; DNA: TGTGCCAGCAGCTTAGCGCGGGTGGTCGGGGAGCTGTTTTTT
J: TRBJ1-2; size: .; D: TRBD1; V: TRBV6-5; CDR3: CASSYPGQGNYGYTF; DNA: TGTGCCAGCAGTTACCCAGGACAGGGGAACTATGGCTACACCTTC
J: TRBJ2-5; size: many; D: .; V: TRBV14; CDR3: CASSHIGQGLQETQYF; DNA: TGTGCCAGCAGCCACATAGGCCAAGGGCTACAAGAGACCCAGTACTTC
J: TRBJ2-7; size: .; D: .; V: TRBV7-2; CDR3: CASSQGRVPQQYF; DNA: TGTGCCAGCAGCCAGGGGAGGGTTCCTCAGCAGTACTTC
J: TRBJ2-1; size: few; D: TRBD2; V: TRBV7-3; CDR3: CASSPTSGSWYEQFF; DNA: TGTGCCAGCAGTCCTACTAGCGGGAGCTGGTATGAGCAGTTCTTC
J: TRBJ1-1; size: .; D: .; V: TRBV29-1; CDR3: CSVIGRAAEAFF; DNA: TGCAGCGTTATTGGGCGGGCCGCTGAAGCTTTCTTT
J: TRBJ1-4; size: few; D: .; V: TRBV30; CDR3: CAWSVPRAYTNEKLFF; DNA: TGTGCCTGGAGTGTACCCAGGGCATACACTAATGAAAAACTGTTTTTT
J: TRBJ2-3; size: .; D: .; V: TRBV5-1; CDR3: CASSLDAGSRLASTDTQYF; DNA: TGCGCCAGCAGCTTGGACGCGGGGAGTCGCCTGGCGAGCACAGATACGCAGTATTTT
J: TRBJ2-1; size: .; D: .; V: TRBV30; CDR3: CAWRKATSNEQFF; DNA: TGTGCCTGGAGAAAGGCTACATCCAATGAGCAGTTCTTC
J: TRBJ2-5; size: few; D: .; V: TRBV4-3; CDR3: CASSQNLATGRSETQYF; DNA: TGCGCCAGCAGCCAAAACCTGGCAACAGGGAGGTCAGAGACCCAGTACTTC
J: TRBJ2-1; size: few; D: .; V: TRBV2; CDR3: CASSVRDLMFF; DNA: TGTGCCAGCAGTGTTAGGGACTTAATGTTCTTC
J: TRBJ1-2; size: few; D: TRBD1; V: TRBV7-8; CDR3: CASSTGQVRGYTF; DNA: TGTGCCAGCAGCACGGGACAGGTGCGAGGCTACACCTTC